The 14 T cell receptor beta chains given below trace back to one sample, sequenced in a study of CD8+CD57+ T cells in acquired aplastic anemia. An expansion of CD8+CD57+ cells by flow cytometry had been shown in patients chosen for sequencing. CDR3 and TCR beta VDJ profiling relied on genomic DNA as the template. TCRdb ran MiXCR on the reads and lists one entry per CDR3 protein. The profile shows some 160,000 distinct CDR3 sequences, roughly 50% of them singletons. Sequencing used sorted CD4+, CD8+, or CD8+CD57+ T cells (not recorded which) from PBMCs. Receptor source: a human donor with aplastic anemia.

CDR3 in DNA: TGCAGTGCCACGGGGACTAGCGGGAGAAGCACCACAGATACGCAGTATTTT. It codes for CSATGTSGRSTTDTQYF. V usage is TRBV20-1 and J usage is TRBJ2-3; 14 positions agree with TRBD2. V gave up 6 bases and J gave up 2 bases; unmatched junction bases: 10. The germline CDR1 and CDR2 sequences are DFQATT and SNEGSKA (reference sequence). This CDR3 is built from 17 residues.

As regards this clonotype: A clone one base away is much larger, so this may be a read error. J is TRBJ2-7 and V is TRBV2; 8 bases line up with TRBD1. CDR3 length: 13 amino acids. The germline V gene encodes CDR1 SNHLY and CDR2 FYNNEI. V was clipped by 7 bases and J by 0 bases; unmatched bases: 2. In nucleotides, the CDR3 is TGTGCCAGCAATACAGGGGGCTCCTACGAGCAGTACTTC. Its protein product is CASNTGGSYEQYF.

This clonotype was counted ten times or more. CDR3 sequence: CASSSRDRTDSPLHF. In nucleotides, the CDR3 is TGCGCCAGCAGCTCCCGGGACAGAACTGATTCACCCCTCCACTTT. This rearrangement joins TRBV4-3 to TRBJ1-6, with 7 bases identical to TRBD1. The CDR3 sequence is 15 residues long. V lost 5 bases to trimming and J lost 8 bases; unmatched junction nucleotides: 9. Germline loops: CDR1 LGHNA, CDR2 YSLEER.

This clonotype was picked up many times. This sequence joins TRBV12-3 or TRBV12-4 and TRBJ1-1; D is ambiguous. Trimming removed 5 bases at V and 0 bases at J, with 13 bases between. The CDR3 is 15 amino acids. In DNA form, the CDR3 reads TGTGCCAGCAGTCCTGGACGAGGAATGAACACTGAAGCTTTCTTT. Encoded protein: CASSPGRGMNTEAFF.

This clonotype came up many times. The rearrangement links TRBV6-2 or TRBV6-3 to TRBJ2-2; D gene unclear. Germline CDR1 reads MNHEY; CDR2 reads SVGEGT. The length of the CDR3 is 14 residues. Trimming removed 2 bases from V and 5 bases from J, with 9 bases in between. Written as DNA, the CDR3 is TGTGCCAGCAGTTACGTGCCGGGTACCGGGGAGCTGTTTTTT. Its translation is CASSYVPGTGELFF.

The table lists this clonotype with a few counts. This chain uses TRBV15 with TRBJ1-1; TRBD1 is a possible D gene (6 bases). The V end was cut by 2 bases, the J end by 3 bases, with 13 bases between. The V gene's germline CDR1 is LNHNV and CDR2 YYDKDF (reference sequence). The CDR3 extends over 15 amino acids. The CDR3 DNA reads TGTGCCACCAGCAGACCTCAGGGGTTGGACACTGAAGCTTTCTTT. Its translation: CATSRPQGLDTEAFF.

With respect to this clonotype: A much larger clone differs by one base, so this may be a read error. The J gene is TRBJ2-5, the V gene TRBV5-1; D tentatively fits TRBD1 or TRBD2 (5 bases each). Per germline, CDR1 SGHRS and CDR2 YFSETQ. CDR3 length: 14 residues. CDR3 nucleotide sequence: TGCGCCAGCAGCTTAGAGGGAATGGGGGAGACCCTGTACTTC. Amino acids: CASSLEGMGETLYF.

This clonotype was detected ten times or more. The chain joins TRBV5-4 to TRBJ1-1, with D unresolved. With 0 bases removed from V and 0 bases from J, the gap between germline ends came to 6 bases. CDR1 SGHNT and CDR2 YYREEE come from the germline V gene (reference sequence). This CDR3 contains 14 residues. The CDR3 DNA reads as TGTGCCAGCAGCTTGGACAGAATGAACACTGAAGCTTTCTTT. It yields the protein CASSLDRMNTEAFF.

The chain uses TRBV7-8 and TRBJ2-5; tentatively, D is TRBD1 or TRBD2 (5 bases each). Trimming cost V 2 bases and J 5 bases, with 9 bases left between them. The CDR3 runs to 13 residues. CDR1 is SGHVS and CDR2 is FQNEAQ in the germline V gene. CDR3 bases: TGTGCCAGCAGCTTAAATGAGGGGGAGACCCAGTACTTC. Translation gives CASSLNEGETQYF.

This chain uses TRBV29-1 with TRBJ2-7, with D maybe TRBD2 (5 bases). Germline V gene data show CDR1 as SQVTM and CDR2 as ANQGSEA. CDR3 length equals 12 residues. V gave up 3 bases and J gave up 0 bases, with 6 bases separating them. CDR3: CSVDGGSYEQYF. The CDR3 DNA sequence: TGCAGCGTTGACGGAGGCTCCTACGAGCAGTACTTC.

With respect to this clonotype: A far larger clone lies a single base away; this is likely a read error. The CDR3 does not close with the conserved phenylalanine or tryptophan, likely indicating a read error. This chain joins TRBV5-1 and TRBJ2-3; no definite D call. The CDR3 contains 13 residues. The V end lost 4 bases, the J end lost 3 bases, and 9 bases lay between the germline ends. Germline V gives CDR1 SGHRS, CDR2 YFSETQ. DNA of the CDR3: TGCGCCAGCAGCCCAAAAGGTACAGATACGCAGTATTCT. This sequence encodes CASSPKGTDTQYS.

This clonotype occurred a few times. The chain has TRBV24-1 and TRBJ2-5; 7 bases align to TRBD1. Germline V lookup: CDR1 KGHDR, CDR2 SFDVKD. The CDR3 spans 15 residues. J was trimmed by 3 bases and V by 4 bases; bases with no gene match: 7. CDR3 protein: CATSDFGTVEETQYF. The CDR3 DNA is TGTGCCACCAGTGACTTCGGGACAGTCGAAGAGACCCAGTACTTC.

The CDR3 nucleotides are TGTGCCACCAGTGATTTGCGGGGTGGCTACACCTTC. It encodes CATSDLRGGYTF. The V and J genes are TRBV24-1 and TRBJ1-2, with D unresolved. V lost 0 bases and J lost 7, with 5 bases in between. The CDR3 spans 12 residues. The germline gives CDR1 KGHDR, CDR2 SFDVKD.

The rearrangement joins TRBV7-3 to TRBJ1-5, with 7 bases aligning to TRBD1. This CDR3 is built from 14 residues. J gave up 3 bases and V 5 bases, and 4 bases lay outside the gene matches. Germline V gene data show CDR1 as SGHTA and CDR2 as FQGTGA. This chain's CDR3 is CASSKTGTNQPQHF. CDR3 in DNA: TGTGCCAGCAGCAAGACAGGGACCAATCAGCCCCAGCATTTT.